This T cell receptor beta chain was retrieved from a study of radiation and T cells in renal cell carcinoma (dated by TCRdb to 2020 to 2021). Turning to the overall study: Samples came from a clinical trial, in which primary renal cell carcinomas received 15 Gy stereotactic body radiation therapy followed by nephrectomy 4 weeks later. In the 55 or so samples combined, 4,016,671 unique CDR3 nucleotide sequences were found, encoding some 2,500,000 unique CDR3 amino acid sequences. In total, 50 to 55 samples underwent TCR beta sequencing: around 26 tumors plus 27 peripheral blood samples. Broad study findings and their caveats: In blood, the top tumor clonotypes increased from baseline to 2 weeks after radiation and then shrank by 4 weeks, which suggests a temporary expansion of tumor-resident clones. Because no pretreatment tumor biopsies were available, whether clonotypes were present in the tumor at baseline could not be determined. Blood repertoire dynamics were not followed beyond 4 weeks after treatment. Because the trial had a single-armed design, the trial could not examine how radiation dose or scheduling affected the TCR repertoire.

TCR beta libraries were generated from genomic DNA with the immunoSEQ kit, following the manufacturer's recommendations. To prepare libraries, a first multiplex PCR with proprietary primers was run, followed by a second PCR that added unique barcodes, and a bead cleanup was done after each round. A positive control reaction and a negative control reaction, both provided in the kit, were run with every batch of samples. The final libraries were assessed on an Agilent 4200 TapeStation D1000 ScreenTape, pooled by volume, and quantified by qPCR. An Illumina NextSeq500 fitted with a MidOutput 150-cycle cartridge performed the sequencing, running 156 Read1 cycles and 15 Index1 cycles with the kit's custom primers. The pooled library was loaded at 0.9 to 1 pM with a roughly 20% PhiX control spike-in. As for the authors' bioinformatics: Vendor-processed data were analyzed in R, with a clonotype defined as all T cells sharing the same CDR3 nucleotide sequence. In the clone abundance analyses, frequencies in each sample were normalized to that sample's 10,000 most abundant clones. Before analysis, public T cell clones were removed, and these numbered fewer than six per sample on average. An abundance difference of at least 32-fold between compartments was the criterion for calling clonotypes tumor-enriched or baseline blood-enriched. Clonotypes expanded or contracted between blood time points were identified with a beta-binomial differential abundance model. Similarity between tumor and blood repertoires was quantified using the Baroni-Urbani and Buser coefficient, and groups were compared with two-tailed Wilcoxon tests in R. The table comes from immuneACCESS by way of TCRdb, which keeps in-frame sequences with V and J called. Part of the clones is missing from these tables; in studies checked, under half for an unresolved V gene and the rest for unknown reasons. The V and J calls and clone size come from that table; D and trimming were worked out from the DNA. This sample holds 150,000 or so clones; over 75% were observed only once. Together, the top ten hold around 11% of the sample.

According to the study, the label for this sample's time point signals: baseline pretreatment blood. The treatment or condition label here, explained by the study, means: 15 Gy SBRT to primary tumor, nephrectomy 4 weeks later. To follow tumor-enriched clonotypes, peripheral blood was collected serially from radiation-treated patients at baseline and again at 2 weeks and 4 weeks after SBRT. All patients had renal cell carcinoma with clear cell pathology. The QIAamp DNA Blood Mini Kit (Qiagen) was used to prepare genomic DNA for TCR sequencing. The analyses included only samples that passed all quality control checks. About this clone: No antigen is known for it. Nothing much larger sits one base from this clone, and base qualities are not available.

At the junction V is shortened by 4 bases and J by 4 bases; bases outside the gene matches: 10. The germline V gene (reference sequence) provides CDR1 LNHNV and CDR2 YYDKDF. From the cysteine through the phenylalanine, the CDR3 covers 16 amino acids. CDR3 DNA is the only sequence kept; it has 48 bases, read in frame from the first base. This sequence was found in a woman in her forties or fifties with renal cell carcinoma. The chain is assembled from TRBV15 and TRBJ1-2; TRBD1 fits 9 bases in the junction. The sample was blood, taken from a patient whose treatment included radiotherapy and nephrectomy. The CDR3 reads CATSTQGTGNVYGYTF. The DNA sequence is TGTGCCACCAGCACCCAGGGGACAGGGAACGTCTATGGCTACACCTTC.